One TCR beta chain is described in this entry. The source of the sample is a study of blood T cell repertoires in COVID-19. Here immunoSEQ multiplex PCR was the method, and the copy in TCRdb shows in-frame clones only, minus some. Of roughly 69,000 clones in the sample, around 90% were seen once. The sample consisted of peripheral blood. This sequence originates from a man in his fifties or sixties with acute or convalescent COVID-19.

The CDR3 here is CAWSLGQGDEQFF. The CDR3 coding sequence is TGTGCCTGGAGTTTGGGACAGGGGGATGAGCAGTTCTTC. The chain carries TRBV30 and TRBJ2-1; 11 bases map to TRBD1. Germline V CDR1 and CDR2: GTSNPN, SVGIG (reference sequence). The CDR3 runs 13 residues. The J segment lost 8 bases and the V segment lost 2 bases, leaving 2 bases of the junction unmatched.